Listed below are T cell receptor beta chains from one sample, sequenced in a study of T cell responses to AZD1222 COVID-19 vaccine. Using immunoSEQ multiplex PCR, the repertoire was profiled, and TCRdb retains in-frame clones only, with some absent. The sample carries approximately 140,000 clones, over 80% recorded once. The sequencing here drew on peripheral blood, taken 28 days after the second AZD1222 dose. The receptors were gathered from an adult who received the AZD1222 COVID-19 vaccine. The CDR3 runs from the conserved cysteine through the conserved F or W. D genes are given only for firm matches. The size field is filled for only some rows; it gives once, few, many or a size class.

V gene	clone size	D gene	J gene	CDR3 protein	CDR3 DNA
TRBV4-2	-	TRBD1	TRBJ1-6	CASSQDWDRGRDSPLHF	TGTGCCAGCAGCCAAGATTGGGACAGGGGAAGGGATTCACCCCTCCACTTT
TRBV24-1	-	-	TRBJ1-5	CATGSSEPNQPQHF	TGTGCCACAGGCTCTTCCGAACCCAATCAGCCCCAGCATTTT
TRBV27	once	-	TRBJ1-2	CASSSSDRAYYGYTF	-
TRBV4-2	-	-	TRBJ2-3	CASSDEADTQYF	TGTGCCAGCAGCGACGAAGCAGATACGCAGTATTTT
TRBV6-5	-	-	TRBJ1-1	CASLPGPRDTEAFF	TGTGCCAGCCTACCGGGTCCTCGAGACACTGAAGCTTTCTTT
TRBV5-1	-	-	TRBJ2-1	CASSLVRIGGDEQFF	TGCGCCAGCAGCTTAGTCCGTATTGGGGGAGATGAGCAGTTCTTC
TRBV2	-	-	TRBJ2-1	CAGSVSRTAYNEQFF	TGTGCCGGCAGTGTCTCTAGAACCGCCTACAATGAGCAGTTCTTC
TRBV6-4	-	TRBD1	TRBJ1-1	CASRNGQGANTEAFF	TGTGCCAGCAGGAACGGACAGGGGGCGAACACTGAAGCTTTCTTT
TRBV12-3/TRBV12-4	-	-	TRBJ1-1	CATTENTEAFF	TGTGCCACCACGGAGAACACTGAAGCTTTCTTT
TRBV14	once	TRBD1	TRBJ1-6	CASSQVGTGNSPLHF	TGTGCCAGCAGCCAAGTAGGGACAGGGAATTCACCCCTCCACTTT
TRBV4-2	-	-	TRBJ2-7	CASSQDATSYEQYF	TGTGCCAGCAGCCAAGATGCGACCTCCTACGAGCAGTACTTC
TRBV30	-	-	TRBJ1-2	CAWRGAGSYGYTF	TGTGCCTGGAGGGGGGCGGGGTCCTATGGCTACACCTTC
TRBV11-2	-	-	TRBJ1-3	CASSLGNTIYF	TGTGCCAGCAGCTTGGGCAACACCATATATTTT
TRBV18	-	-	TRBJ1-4	CASSPPDPREKLFF	TGTGCCAGCTCACCCCCGGATCCCCGGGAAAAACTGTTTTTT
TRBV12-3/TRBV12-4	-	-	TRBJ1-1	CASSPDGVIEAFF	TGTGCCAGCAGTCCGGACGGAGTCATAGAAGCTTTCTTT
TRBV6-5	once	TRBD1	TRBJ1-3	CARGTGTGNTIYF	TGTGCCAGGGGGACAGGGACGGGAAACACCATATATTTT
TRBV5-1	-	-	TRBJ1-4	CASSLGRGNEKLFF	TGCGCCAGCAGCCTTGGGAGGGGTAATGAAAAACTGTTTTTT
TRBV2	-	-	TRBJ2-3	CASTGTVVTDTQYF	TGTGCCAGCACTGGTACGGTGGTCACAGATACGCAGTATTTT
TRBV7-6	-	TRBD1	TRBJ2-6	CASSLGDSSSGANVLTF	TGTGCCAGCAGCTTAGGGGACAGCTCCTCTGGGGCCAACGTCCTGACTTTC
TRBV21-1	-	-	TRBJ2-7	CASSNAGTGSHEQYF	TGTGCCAGCAGCAACGCCGGGACAGGGAGCCACGAGCAGTACTTC
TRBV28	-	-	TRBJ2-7	CASSLAQTYEQYF	TGTGCCAGCAGTTTAGCCCAAACCTACGAGCAGTACTTC
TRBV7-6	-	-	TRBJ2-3	CASSPRTFENTDTQYF	TGTGCCAGCAGCCCCCGGACTTTTGAGAACACAGATACGCAGTATTTT